The present T cell receptor beta chain was sequenced within a study of blood T cell repertoires in COVID-19. As for the study in general: The United States, Italy and Spain provided the acute and convalescent COVID-19 samples.

CDR3 length: 15 residues. Trimming left V 7 bases short and J 0 bases short, with 15 bases between. Per germline, CDR1 SGHNT and CDR2 YYREEE (reference sequence). TCRdb's copy holds only in-frame clones and misses some; the assay was immunoSEQ multiplex PCR. The sample contains about 180,000 clones, approximately 87% of which appear only once. The rearrangement links TRBV5-4 to TRBJ2-3; TRBD2 is a possible D gene (5 bases). The sample taken for sequencing was peripheral blood. The sequence came from a person aged 65 to 79 with COVID-19, enrolled during active disease. The CDR3 here is CASFVDGISTDTQYF. Written as DNA, the CDR3 is TGTGCCAGCTTCGTCGACGGGATTAGCACAGATACGCAGTATTTT.